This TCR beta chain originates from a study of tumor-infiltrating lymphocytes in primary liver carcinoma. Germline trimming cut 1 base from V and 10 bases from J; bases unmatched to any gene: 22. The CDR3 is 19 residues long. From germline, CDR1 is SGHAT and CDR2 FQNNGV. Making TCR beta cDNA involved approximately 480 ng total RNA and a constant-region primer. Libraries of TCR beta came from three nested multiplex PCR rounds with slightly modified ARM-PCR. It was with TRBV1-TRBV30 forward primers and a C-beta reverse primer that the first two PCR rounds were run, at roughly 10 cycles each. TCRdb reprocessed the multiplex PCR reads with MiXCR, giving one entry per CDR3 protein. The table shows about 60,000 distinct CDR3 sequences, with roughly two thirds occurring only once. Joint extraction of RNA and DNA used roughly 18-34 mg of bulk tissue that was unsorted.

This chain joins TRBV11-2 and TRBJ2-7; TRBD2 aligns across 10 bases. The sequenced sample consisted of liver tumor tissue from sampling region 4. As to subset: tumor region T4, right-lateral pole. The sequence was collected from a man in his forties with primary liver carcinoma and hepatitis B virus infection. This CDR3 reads CASSLARLTSGHSTYEQYF. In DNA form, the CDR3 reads TGTGCCAGCAGCTTAGCACGGCTGACTAGCGGGCACTCTACCTATGAACAGTACTTC.